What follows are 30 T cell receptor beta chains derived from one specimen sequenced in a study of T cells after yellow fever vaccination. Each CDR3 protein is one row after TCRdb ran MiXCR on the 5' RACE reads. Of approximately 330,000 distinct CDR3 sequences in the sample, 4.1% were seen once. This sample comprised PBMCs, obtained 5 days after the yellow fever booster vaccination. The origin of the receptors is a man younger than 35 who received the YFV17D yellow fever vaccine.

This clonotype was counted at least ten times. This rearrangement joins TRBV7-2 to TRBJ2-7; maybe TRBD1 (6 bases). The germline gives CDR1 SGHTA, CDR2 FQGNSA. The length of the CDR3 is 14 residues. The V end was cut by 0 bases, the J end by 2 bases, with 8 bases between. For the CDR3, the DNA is TGTGCCAGCAGCTTAGCGGCAGGGGCCTACGAGCAGTACGTC. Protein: CASSLAAGAYEQYV.

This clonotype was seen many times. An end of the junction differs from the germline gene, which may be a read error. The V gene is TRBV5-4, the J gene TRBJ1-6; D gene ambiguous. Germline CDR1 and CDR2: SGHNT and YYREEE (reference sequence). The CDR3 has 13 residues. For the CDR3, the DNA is TGTGCCAGCAGTTTGGGCGGGAATTCACCCCTCCACTTT. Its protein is CASSLGGNSPLHF.

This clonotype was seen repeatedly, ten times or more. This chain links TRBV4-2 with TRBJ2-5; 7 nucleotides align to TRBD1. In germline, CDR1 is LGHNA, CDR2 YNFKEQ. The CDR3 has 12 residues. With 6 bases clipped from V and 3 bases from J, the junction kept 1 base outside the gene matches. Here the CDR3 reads CASRGTEETQYF. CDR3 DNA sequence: TGTGCCAGCAGGGGGACAGAAGAGACCCAGTACTTC.

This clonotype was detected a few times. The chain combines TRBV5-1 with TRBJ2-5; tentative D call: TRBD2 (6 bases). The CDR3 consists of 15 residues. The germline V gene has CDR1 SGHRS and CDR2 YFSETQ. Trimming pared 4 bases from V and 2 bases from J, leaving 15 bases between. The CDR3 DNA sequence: TGCGCCAGCAGCCGTCACGGGACTCTTCAAGAGACCCAGTACTTC. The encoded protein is CASSRHGTLQETQYF.

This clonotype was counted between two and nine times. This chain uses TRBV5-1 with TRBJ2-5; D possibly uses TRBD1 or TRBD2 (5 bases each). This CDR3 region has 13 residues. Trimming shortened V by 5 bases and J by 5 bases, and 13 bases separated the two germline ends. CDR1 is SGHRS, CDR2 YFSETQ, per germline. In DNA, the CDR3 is TGCGCCAGCAGGCCGGGGCTGAGGGAGACCCAGTACTTC. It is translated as CASRPGLRETQYF. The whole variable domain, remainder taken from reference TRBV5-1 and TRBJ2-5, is KAGVTQTPRYLIKTRGQQVTLSCSPISGHRSVSWYQQTPGQGLQFLFEYFSETQRNKGNFPGRFSGRQFSNSRSEMNVSTLELGDSALYLCASRPGLRETQYFGPGTRLLVL.

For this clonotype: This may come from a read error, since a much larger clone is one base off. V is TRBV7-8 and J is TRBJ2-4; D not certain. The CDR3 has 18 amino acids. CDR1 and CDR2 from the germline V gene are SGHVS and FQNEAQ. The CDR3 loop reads CGSSAVAPSDLAKNIQYF. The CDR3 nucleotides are TGTGGCAGCAGCGCAGTGGCCCCTTCCGACCTAGCCAAAAACATTCAGTACTTC.

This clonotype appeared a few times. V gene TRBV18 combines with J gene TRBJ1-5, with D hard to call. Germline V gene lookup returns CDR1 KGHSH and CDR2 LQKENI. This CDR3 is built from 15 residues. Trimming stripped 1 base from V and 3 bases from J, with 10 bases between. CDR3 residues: CASSPREGFNQPQHF. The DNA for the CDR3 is TGTGCCAGCTCACCACGGGAGGGTTTCAATCAGCCCCAGCATTTT. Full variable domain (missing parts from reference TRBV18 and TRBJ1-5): NAGVMQNPRHLVRRRGQEARLRCSPMKGHSHVYWYRQLPEEGLKFMVYLQKENIIDESGMPKERFSAEFPKEGPSILRIQQVVRGDSAAYFCASSPREGFNQPQHFGDGTRLSIL.

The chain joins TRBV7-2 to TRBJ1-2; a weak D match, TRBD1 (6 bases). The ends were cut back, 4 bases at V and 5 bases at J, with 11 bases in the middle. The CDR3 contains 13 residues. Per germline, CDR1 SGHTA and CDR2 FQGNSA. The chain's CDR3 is CASSSLQGYGYTF. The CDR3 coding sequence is TGTGCCAGCAGCTCCCTACAGGGATATGGCTACACCTTC.

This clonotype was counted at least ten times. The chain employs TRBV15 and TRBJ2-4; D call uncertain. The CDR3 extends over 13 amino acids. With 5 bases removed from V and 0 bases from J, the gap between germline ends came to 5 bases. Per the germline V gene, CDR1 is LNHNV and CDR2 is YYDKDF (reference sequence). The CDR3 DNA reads TGTGCCACCAGCTTAGAAGCCAAAAACATTCAGTACTTC. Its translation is CATSLEAKNIQYF. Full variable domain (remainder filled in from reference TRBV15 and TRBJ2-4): DAMVIQNPRYQVTQFGKPVTLSCSQTLNHNVMYWYQQKSSQAPKLLFHYYDKDFNNEADTPDNFQSRRPNTSFCFLDIRSPGLGDTAMYLCATSLEAKNIQYFGAGTRLSVL.

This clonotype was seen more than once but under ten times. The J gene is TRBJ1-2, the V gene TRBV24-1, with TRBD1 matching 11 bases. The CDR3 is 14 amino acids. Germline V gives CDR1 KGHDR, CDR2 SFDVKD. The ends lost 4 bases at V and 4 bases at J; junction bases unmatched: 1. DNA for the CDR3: TGTGCCACCAGTGAGGGGACAGGGGGCTATGGCTACACCTTC. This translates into CATSEGTGGYGYTF.

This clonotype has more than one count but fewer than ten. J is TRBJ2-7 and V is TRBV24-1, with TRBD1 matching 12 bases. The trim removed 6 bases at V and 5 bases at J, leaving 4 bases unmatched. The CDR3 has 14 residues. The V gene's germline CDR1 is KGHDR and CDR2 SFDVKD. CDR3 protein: CATSRGQGADEQYF. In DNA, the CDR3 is TGTGCCACCAGTAGGGGACAGGGGGCCGACGAGCAGTACTTC.

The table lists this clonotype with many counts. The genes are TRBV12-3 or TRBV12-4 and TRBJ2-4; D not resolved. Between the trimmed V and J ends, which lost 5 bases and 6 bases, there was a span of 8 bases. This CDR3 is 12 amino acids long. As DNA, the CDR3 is TGTGCCAGCAGTCCGTCCTCAAACATTCAGTACTTC. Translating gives CASSPSSNIQYF.

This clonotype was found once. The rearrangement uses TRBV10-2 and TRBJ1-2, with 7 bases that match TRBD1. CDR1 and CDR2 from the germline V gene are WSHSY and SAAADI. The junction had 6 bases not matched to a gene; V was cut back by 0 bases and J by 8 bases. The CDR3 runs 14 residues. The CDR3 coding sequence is TGCGCCAGCAGTGAGTCACAGGGGTCGAGCGGCTACACCTTC. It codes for CASSESQGSSGYTF.

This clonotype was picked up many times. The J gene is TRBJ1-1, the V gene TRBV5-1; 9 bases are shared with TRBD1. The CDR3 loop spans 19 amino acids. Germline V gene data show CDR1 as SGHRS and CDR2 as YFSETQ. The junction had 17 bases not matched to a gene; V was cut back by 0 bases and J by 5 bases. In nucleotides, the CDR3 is TGCGCCAGCAGCTTGGGGGTTATCAGTGCCGGGACAGGGAGGACTGAAGCTTTCTTT. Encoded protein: CASSLGVISAGTGRTEAFF.

CDR3: CASSLGQLTYEKLFF. DNA for the CDR3: TGTGCCAGCAGCTTGGGACAGCTTACTTATGAAAAACTGTTTTTT. V gene TRBV7-9 combines with J gene TRBJ1-4, with 7 bases that match TRBD1. The CDR3 is made up of 15 amino acids. V lost 3 bases to trimming and J lost 6 bases; unmatched junction nucleotides: 7. The germline V gene encodes CDR1 SEHNR and CDR2 FQNEAQ (reference sequence).

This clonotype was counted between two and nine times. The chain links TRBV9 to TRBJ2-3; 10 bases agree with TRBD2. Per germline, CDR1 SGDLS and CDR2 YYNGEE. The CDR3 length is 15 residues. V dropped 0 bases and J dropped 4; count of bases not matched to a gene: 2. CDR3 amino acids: CASSVGGLAADTQYF. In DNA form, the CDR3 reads TGTGCCAGCAGCGTAGGTGGACTAGCGGCAGATACGCAGTATTTT. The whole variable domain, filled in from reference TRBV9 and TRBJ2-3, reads DSGVTQTPKHLITATGQRVTLRCSPRSGDLSVYWYQQSLDQGLQFLIQYYNGEERAKGNILERFSAQQFPDLHSELNLSSLELGDSALYFCASSVGGLAADTQYFGPGTRLTVL.

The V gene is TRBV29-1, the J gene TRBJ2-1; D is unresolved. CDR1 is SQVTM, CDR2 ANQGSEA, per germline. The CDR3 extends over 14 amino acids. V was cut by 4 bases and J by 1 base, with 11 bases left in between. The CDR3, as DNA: TGCAGCGTTGTGCAGTCTCGGTCCTACAATGAGCAGTTCTTC. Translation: CSVVQSRSYNEQFF.

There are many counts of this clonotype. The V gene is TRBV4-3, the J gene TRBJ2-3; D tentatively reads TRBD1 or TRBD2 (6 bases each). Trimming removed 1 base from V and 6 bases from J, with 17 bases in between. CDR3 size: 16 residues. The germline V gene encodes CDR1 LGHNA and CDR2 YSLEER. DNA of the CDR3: TGCGCCAGCAGCCAAGTGGGGGCTAGCGTTTCCGATACGCAGTATTTT. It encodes CASSQVGASVSDTQYF.

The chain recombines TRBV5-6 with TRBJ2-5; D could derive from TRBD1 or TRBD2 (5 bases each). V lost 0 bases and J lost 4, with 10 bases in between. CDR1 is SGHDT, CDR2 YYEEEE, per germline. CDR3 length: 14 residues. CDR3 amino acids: CASSLAPGTETQYF. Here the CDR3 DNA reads TGTGCCAGCAGCTTGGCTCCAGGGACAGAGACCCAGTACTTC.

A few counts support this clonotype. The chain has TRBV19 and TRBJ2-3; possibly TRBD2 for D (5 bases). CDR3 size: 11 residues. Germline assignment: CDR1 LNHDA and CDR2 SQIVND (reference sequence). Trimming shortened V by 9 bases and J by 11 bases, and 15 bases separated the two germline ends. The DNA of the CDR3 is TGTGCCAGCGGGTTCGGGAACAAGCAGTATTTT. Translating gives CASGFGNKQYF.

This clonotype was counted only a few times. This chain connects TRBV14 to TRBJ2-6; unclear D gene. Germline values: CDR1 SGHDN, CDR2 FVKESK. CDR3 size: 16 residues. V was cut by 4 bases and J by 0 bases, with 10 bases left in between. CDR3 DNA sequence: TGTGCCAGCAGCCGCCCCAGGCGCTCTGGGGCCAACGTCCTGACTTTC. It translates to CASSRPRRSGANVLTF.

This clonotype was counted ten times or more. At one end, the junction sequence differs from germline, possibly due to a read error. The CDR3 is CASSGGAANEQFF. As DNA, the CDR3 is TGTGCCAGTAGCGGGGGGGCCGCCAATGAGCAGTTCTTC. The chain employs TRBV9 and TRBJ2-1, with TRBD2 matching over 11 bases. Germline V gives CDR1 SGDLS, CDR2 YYNGEE. The length of the CDR3 is 13 residues. Looking up the rest from reference TRBV9 and TRBJ2-1 gives the full variable domain: DSGVTQTPKHLITATGQRVTLRCSPRSGDLSVYWYQQSLDQGLQFLIQYYNGEERAKGNILERFSAQQFPDLHSELNLSSLELGDSALYFCASSGGAANEQFFGPGTRLTVL.

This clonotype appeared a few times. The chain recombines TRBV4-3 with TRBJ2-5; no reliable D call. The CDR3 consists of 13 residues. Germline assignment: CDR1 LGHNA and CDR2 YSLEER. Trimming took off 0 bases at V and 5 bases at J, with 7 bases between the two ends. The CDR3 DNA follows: TGCGCCAGCAGCCAAGACCGAAGGGAGACCCAGTACTTC. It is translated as CASSQDRRETQYF.

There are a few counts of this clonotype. CDR3 sequence (DNA): TGTGCCAGCCTTGTGGGACTCGGCACAGATACGCAGTATTTT. This codes for CASLVGLGTDTQYF. The V gene is TRBV7-8, the J gene TRBJ2-3; D possibly corresponds to TRBD2 (6 bases). Trimming took off 8 bases at V and 1 base at J, with 13 bases between the two ends. The CDR3 totals 14 residues. From germline, CDR1 is SGHVS and CDR2 FQNEAQ.

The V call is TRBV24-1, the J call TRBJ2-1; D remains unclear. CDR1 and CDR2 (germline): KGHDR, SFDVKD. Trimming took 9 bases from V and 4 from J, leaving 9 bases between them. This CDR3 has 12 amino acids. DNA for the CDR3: TGTGCCACCCAGAACGGATACAATGAGCAGTTCTTC. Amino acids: CATQNGYNEQFF.

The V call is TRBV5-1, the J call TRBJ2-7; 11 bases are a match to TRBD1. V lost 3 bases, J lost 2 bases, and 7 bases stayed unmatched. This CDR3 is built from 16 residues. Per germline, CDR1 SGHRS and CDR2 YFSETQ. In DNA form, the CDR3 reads TGCGCCAGCAGCTGGATCGGGGGACAGGGGGCCTACGAGCAGTACTTC. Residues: CASSWIGGQGAYEQYF.

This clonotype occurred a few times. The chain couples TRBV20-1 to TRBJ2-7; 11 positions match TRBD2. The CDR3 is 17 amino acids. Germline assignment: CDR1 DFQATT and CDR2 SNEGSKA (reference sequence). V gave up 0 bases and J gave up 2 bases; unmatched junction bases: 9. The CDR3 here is CSARDRLLAGGTYEQYV. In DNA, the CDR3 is TGCAGTGCTAGAGACAGGCTCCTAGCGGGGGGTACCTACGAGCAGTACGTC.

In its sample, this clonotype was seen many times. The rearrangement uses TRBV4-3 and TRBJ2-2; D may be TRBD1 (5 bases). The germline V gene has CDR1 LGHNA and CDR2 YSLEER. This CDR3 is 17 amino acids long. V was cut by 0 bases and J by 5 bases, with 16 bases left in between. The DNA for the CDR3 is TGCGCCAGCAGCCAAGAATTTACCAGAAGGGGTACCGGGGAGCTGTTTTTT. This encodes CASSQEFTRRGTGELFF.

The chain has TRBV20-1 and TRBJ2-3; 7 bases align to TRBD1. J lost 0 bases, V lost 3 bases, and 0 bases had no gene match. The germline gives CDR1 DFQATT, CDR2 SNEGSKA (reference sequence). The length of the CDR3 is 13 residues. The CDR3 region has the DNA TGCAGTGCTAGGGGACAGAGCACAGATACGCAGTATTTT. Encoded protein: CSARGQSTDTQYF.

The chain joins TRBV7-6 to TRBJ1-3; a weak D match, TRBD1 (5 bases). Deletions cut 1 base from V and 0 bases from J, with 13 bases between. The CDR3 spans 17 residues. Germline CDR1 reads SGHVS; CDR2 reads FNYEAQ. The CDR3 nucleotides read TGTGCCAGCAGCTTAGAGCCAGGGCACAACTCTGGAAACACCATATATTTT. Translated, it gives CASSLEPGHNSGNTIYF.